Listed below are T cell receptor beta chains from one sample, sequenced in a study of T cells in Graves' hyperthyroidism and ophthalmopathy. TCRdb re-called the multiplex PCR reads through MiXCR, storing one row per CDR3 protein. Among about 360,000 distinct CDR3 sequences listed, under 15% were seen once. The sequencing sample was made of blood. The receptors shown here come from a woman between 18 and 30 years old with Graves' hyperthyroidism. Both conserved end residues are part of each CDR3. D genes are given only for firm matches. Clone size appears in some rows only: once, few, many, or a class for an expanded clone.

d_call	j_call	v_call	clone_size	cdr3_aa	cdr3_nt
-	TRBJ2-3	TRBV7-9	many	CASSLRPPGDDTQYF	TGTGCCAGCAGCTTAAGGCCCCCGGGGGACGATACGCAGTATTTT
TRBD2	TRBJ2-2	TRBV7-9	few	CASSPANRIAGGPPGELFF	TGTGCCAGCAGCCCAGCTAACCGAATAGCGGGAGGGCCTCCCGGGGAGCTGTTTTTT
TRBD1	TRBJ1-2	TRBV13	many	CASSWDRGGYTF	TGTGCCAGCAGCTGGGACAGGGGCGGCTACACCTTC
-	TRBJ1-5	TRBV6-1	many	CASNVDGVGNQPQHF	TGTGCCAGCAATGTTGACGGGGTGGGCAATCAGCCCCAGCATTTT
TRBD1	TRBJ1-5	TRBV2	many	CASIQDRVNQPQHF	TGTGCCAGCATCCAGGACAGGGTCAATCAGCCCCAGCATTTT
-	TRBJ2-1	TRBV6-1	many	CATQTALYSYNEQFF	TGTGCCACCCAGACGGCGCTCTACTCCTACAATGAGCAGTTCTTC
-	TRBJ1-5	TRBV4-2	-	CASSQGGVGTQPQHF	TGTGCCAGCAGCCAAGGAGGAGTAGGGACTCAGCCCCAGCATTTT
TRBD1	TRBJ1-1	TRBV2	many	CASRGARGRSTEAFF	TGTGCCAGCAGGGGGGCGAGGGGGCGCAGCACTGAAGCTTTCTTT
-	TRBJ1-4	TRBV3-1	many	CASSQGQPLKDNEKLFF	TGTGCCAGCAGCCAAGGCCAGCCACTCAAAGACAATGAAAAACTGTTTTTT
-	TRBJ2-7	TRBV2	many	CASSEWEEQYF	TGTGCCAGCAGTGAATGGGAGGAGCAGTACTTC
TRBD1	TRBJ2-5	TRBV7-9	many	CASSLGQGHEETQYF	TGTGCCAGCAGCTTAGGACAGGGGCATGAGGAGACCCAGTACTTC
-	TRBJ1-5	TRBV20-1	many	CSVSPGTSSTAQHF	TGCAGTGTAAGTCCCGGGACCTCCTCAACCGCCCAGCATTTT
-	TRBJ1-1	TRBV28	many	CASSFEGSGTEAFF	TGTGCCAGCAGTTTCGAGGGGTCGGGAACTGAAGCTTTCTTT
TRBD1	TRBJ2-7	TRBV6-1	many	CASRQGSDEQYF	TGTGCCAGCAGACAGGGGTCTGACGAGCAGTACTTC
-	TRBJ2-1	TRBV28	many	CASSYLKAGNEQFF	TGTGCCAGCAGTTACCTCAAGGCGGGGAATGAGCAGTTCTTC
TRBD2	TRBJ2-7	TRBV10-3	many	CAISVLREDAYEQYF	TGTGCCATCAGTGTTCTGCGGGAGGACGCCTACGAGCAGTACTTC
-	TRBJ1-1	TRBV29-1	many	CSVYLLGALIEAFF	TGCAGCGTTTATCTCCTCGGAGCCCTTATTGAAGCTTTCTTT
-	TRBJ1-2	TRBV19	-	CASSIDGTLNYGYTF	TGTGCCAGTAGTATCGATGGGACACTGAACTATGGCTACACCTTC